In this sample, the clone carrying this TCR beta chain turned up many times. Its target is unknown. The researchers obtained blood RNA from unsorted whole blood and also extracted germline DNA. HBV chronically infected the treatment-naive patients. Starting from around 510 ng of total RNA, TCR beta cDNA was produced with a primer in the constant region. Slightly modified ARM-PCR served as the procedure for the TCR beta libraries. These libraries came from three rounds of nested multiplex PCR. TRBV1-TRBV30 forward primers paired with a C-beta reverse primer were used in the first two PCR rounds, which ran roughly 10 cycles each. TCRdb called the multiplex PCR reads again in MiXCR, with one record for every CDR3 protein. The sample records about 200,000 distinct CDR3 sequences, about 61% being singletons. The CDR3 is made up of 13 amino acids. V dropped 1 base and J dropped 6 bases, with 7 bases sitting between them.

This sample stems from a study of tumor-infiltrating lymphocytes in primary liver carcinoma. Overall study context: Cases comprised patients with primary liver carcinoma who received surgical resection. The study included patients who were men and women aged 30 to 69 years.

Whole-study findings and limits: Paired tumor-adjacent and tumor-blood samples overlapped less than tumor region pairs did.

The J gene is TRBJ1-5, the V gene TRBV12-3 or TRBV12-4; no clear D gene. This TCR came from a woman in her fifties or sixties with primary liver carcinoma and hepatitis B virus infection. The sample comprised peripheral blood. Written as DNA, the CDR3 is TGTGCCAGCAGTTTAGATCGACGTCAGCCCCAGCATTTT. Amino acids: CASSLDRRQPQHF.